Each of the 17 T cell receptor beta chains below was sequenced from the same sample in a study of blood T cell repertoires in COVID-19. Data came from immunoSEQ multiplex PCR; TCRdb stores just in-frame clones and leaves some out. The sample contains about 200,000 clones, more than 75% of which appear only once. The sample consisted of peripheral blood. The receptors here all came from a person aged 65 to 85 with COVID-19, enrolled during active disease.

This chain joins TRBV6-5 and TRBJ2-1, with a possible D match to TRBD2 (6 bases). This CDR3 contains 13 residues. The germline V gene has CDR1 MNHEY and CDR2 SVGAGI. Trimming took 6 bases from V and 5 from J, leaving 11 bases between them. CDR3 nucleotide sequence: TGTGCCAGCAGGGAGGGACCTCACAATGAGCAGTTCTTC. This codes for CASREGPHNEQFF.

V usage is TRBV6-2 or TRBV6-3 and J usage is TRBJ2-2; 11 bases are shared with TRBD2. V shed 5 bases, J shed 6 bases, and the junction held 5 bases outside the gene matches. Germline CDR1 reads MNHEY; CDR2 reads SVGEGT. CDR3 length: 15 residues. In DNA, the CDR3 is TGTGCCAGCAGTAAACTAGCGGGAGCCTCCGGGGAGCTGTTTTTT. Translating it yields CASSKLAGASGELFF.

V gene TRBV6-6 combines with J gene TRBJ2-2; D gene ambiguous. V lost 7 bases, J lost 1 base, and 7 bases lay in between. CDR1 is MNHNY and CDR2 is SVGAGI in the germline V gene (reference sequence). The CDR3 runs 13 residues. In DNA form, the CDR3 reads TGTGCCAGCAAGCCTAAGAACACCGGGGAGCTGTTTTTT. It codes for CASKPKNTGELFF.

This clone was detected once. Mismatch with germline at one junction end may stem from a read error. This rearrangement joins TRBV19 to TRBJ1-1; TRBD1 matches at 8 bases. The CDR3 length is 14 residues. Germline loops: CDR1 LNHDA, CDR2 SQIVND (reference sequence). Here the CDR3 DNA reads TGTGCCAGTAGTATTTCAGGACAGGGAGGAAGAGGGGTCTTT. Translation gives CASSISGQGGRGVF. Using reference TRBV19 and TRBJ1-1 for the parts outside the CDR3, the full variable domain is DGGITQSPKYLFRKEGQNVTLSCEQNLNHDAMYWYRQDPGQGLRLIYYSQIVNDFQKGDIAEGYSVSREKKESFPLTVTSAQKNPTAFYLCASSISGQGGRGVFGQGTRLTVV.

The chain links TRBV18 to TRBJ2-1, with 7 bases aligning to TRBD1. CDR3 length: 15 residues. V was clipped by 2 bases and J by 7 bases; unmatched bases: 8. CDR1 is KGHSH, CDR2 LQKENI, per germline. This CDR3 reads CASSPLTGSKNEQFF. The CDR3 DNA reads TGTGCCAGCTCACCATTGACAGGGTCGAAGAATGAGCAGTTCTTC.

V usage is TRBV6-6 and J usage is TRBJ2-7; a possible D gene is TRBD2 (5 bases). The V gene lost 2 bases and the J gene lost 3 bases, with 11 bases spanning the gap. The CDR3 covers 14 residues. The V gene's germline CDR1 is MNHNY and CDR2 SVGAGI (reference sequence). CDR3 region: CASSYGASNYEQYF. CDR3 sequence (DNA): TGTGCCAGCAGTTACGGAGCTAGCAACTACGAGCAGTACTTC.

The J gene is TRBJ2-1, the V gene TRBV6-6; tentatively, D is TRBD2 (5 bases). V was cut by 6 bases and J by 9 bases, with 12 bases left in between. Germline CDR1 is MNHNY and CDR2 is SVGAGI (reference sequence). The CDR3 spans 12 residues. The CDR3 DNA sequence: TGTGCCAGCAGCCTACTAGGGAGTGAGCAGTTCTTC. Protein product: CASSLLGSEQFF.

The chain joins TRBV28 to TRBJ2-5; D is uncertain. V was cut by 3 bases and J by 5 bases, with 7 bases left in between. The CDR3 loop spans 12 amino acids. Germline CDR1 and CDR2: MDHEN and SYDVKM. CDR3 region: CASSLPAETQYF. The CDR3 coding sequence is TGTGCCAGCAGTTTGCCCGCGGAGACCCAGTACTTC.

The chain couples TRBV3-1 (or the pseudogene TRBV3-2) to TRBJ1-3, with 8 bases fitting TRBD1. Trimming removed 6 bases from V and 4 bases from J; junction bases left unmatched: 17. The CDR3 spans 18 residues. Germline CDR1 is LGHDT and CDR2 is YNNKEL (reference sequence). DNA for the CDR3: TGTGCCAGCAGAAAACAAGCCAAGGACAGGGCTTGGGGAAACACCATATATTTT. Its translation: CASRKQAKDRAWGNTIYF.

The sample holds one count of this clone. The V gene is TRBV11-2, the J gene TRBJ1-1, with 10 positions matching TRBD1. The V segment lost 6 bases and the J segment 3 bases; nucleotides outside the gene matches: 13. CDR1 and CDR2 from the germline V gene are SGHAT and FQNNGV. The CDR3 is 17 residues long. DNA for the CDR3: TGTGCCAGCAGTATAGTGGGGACAGGGGTACGGGACACTGAAGCTTTCTTT. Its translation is CASSIVGTGVRDTEAFF.

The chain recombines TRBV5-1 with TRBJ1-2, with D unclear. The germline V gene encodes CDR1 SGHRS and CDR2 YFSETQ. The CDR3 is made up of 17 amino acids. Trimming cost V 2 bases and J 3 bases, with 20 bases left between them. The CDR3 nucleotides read TGCGCCAGCAGCTTCGGTCTTACAGCAATGGTGGACTATGGCTACACCTTC. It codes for CASSFGLTAMVDYGYTF.

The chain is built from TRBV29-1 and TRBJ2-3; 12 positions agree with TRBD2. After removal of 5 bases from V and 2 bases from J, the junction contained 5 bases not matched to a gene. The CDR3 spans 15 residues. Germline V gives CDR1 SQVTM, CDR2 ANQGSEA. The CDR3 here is CSVKTSGGLTDTQYF. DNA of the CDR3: TGCAGCGTTAAAACTAGCGGGGGGCTCACAGATACGCAGTATTTT.

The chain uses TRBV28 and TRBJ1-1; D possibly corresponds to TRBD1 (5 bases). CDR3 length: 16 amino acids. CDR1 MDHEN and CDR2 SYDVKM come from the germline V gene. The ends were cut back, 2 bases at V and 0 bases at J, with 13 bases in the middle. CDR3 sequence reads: CASSLRRGSMNTEAFF. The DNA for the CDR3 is TGTGCCAGCAGTTTACGGAGGGGTTCCATGAACACTGAAGCTTTCTTT.

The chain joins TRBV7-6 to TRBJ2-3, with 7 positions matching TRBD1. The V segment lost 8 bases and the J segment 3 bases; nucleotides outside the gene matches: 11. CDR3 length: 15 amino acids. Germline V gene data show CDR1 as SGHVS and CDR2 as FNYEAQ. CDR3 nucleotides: TGTGCCAGCGGGGATGACAGGGTGAGGACAGATACGCAGTATTTT. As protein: CASGDDRVRTDTQYF.

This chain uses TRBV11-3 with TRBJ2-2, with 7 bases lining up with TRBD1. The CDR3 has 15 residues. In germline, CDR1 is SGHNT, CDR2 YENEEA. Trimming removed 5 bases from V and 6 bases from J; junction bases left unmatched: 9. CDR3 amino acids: CASSIRQGVAGELFF. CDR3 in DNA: TGTGCCAGCAGCATTCGACAGGGAGTGGCCGGGGAGCTGTTTTTT.

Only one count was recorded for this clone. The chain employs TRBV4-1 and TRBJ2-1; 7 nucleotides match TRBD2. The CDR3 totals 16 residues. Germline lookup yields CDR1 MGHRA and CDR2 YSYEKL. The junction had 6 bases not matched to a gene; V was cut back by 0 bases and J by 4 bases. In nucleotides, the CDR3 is TGCGCCAGCAGCCAAGACTCTAGCGGTAAATACAATGAGCAGTTCTTC. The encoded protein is CASSQDSSGKYNEQFF.

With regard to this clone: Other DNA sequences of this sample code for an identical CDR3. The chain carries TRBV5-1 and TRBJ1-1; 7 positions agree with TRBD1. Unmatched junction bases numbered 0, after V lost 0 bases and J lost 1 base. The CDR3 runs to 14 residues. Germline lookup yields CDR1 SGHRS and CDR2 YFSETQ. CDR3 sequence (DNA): TGCGCCAGCAGCTTGGACAGGGGGAACACTGAAGCTTTCTTT. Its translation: CASSLDRGNTEAFF.